The 10 T cell receptor beta chains listed next were all sequenced from one sample in a study of cytomegalovirus exposure and HLA in healthy donors. 13 Jbeta primers and 60 Vbeta primers were used for the PCR. The assay was immunoSEQ multiplex PCR, and TCRdb's table has in-frame clones only and misses some. This sample has roughly 200,000 clones; about 77% occur once, and the top ten carry approximately 2.9%. Sequenced input: PBMCs. The receptors come from a female donor in good health and CMV-seronegative.

The chain recombines TRBV28 with TRBJ1-2; 8 positions agree with TRBD1. The CDR3 spans 16 residues. Germline V gene sequence: CDR1 MDHEN, CDR2 SYDVKM. With 7 bases clipped from V and 7 bases from J, the junction kept 17 bases outside the gene matches. The DNA for the CDR3 is TGTGCCAGCACCGTCGCCGGCCGGGACAGGAAGACTGGCTACACCTTC. Its translation is CASTVAGRDRKTGYTF.

The chain has TRBV2 and TRBJ2-2, with 7 bases aligning to TRBD2. CDR1 SNHLY and CDR2 FYNNEI come from the germline V gene. V shed 11 bases, J shed 3 bases, and the junction held 9 bases outside the gene matches. The CDR3 is 14 amino acids. CDR3 amino acids: CALDTGRYTGELFF. CDR3 nucleotide sequence: TGTGCCCTGGACACCGGGAGGTACACCGGGGAGCTGTTTTTT. Combining the CDR3 with reference TRBV2 and TRBJ2-2 gives the whole variable domain EPEVTQTPSHQVTQMGQEVILRCVPISNHLYFYWYRQILGQKVEFLVSFYNNEISEKSEIFDDQFSVERPDGSNFTLKIRSTKLEDSAMYFCALDTGRYTGELFFGEGSRLTVL.

The V call is TRBV4-1, the J call TRBJ2-5; TRBD2 aligns across 11 bases. Germline lookup yields CDR1 MGHRA and CDR2 YSYEKL. The CDR3 loop spans 15 amino acids. Unmatched junction bases numbered 10, after V lost 0 bases and J lost 13 bases. CDR3 bases: TGCGCCAGCAGCCAAGATAGGGCTAGCGGGGGGCGGCTGTACTTC. Translating gives CASSQDRASGGRLYF.

The CDR3 loop is CASSDTGGSSGNTIYF. The CDR3 coding sequence is TGTGCCAGCAGTGATACTGGAGGGAGCTCTGGAAACACCATATATTTT. V gene TRBV2 combines with J gene TRBJ1-3, with unresolved D. The CDR3 totals 16 residues. V shed 3 bases and J shed 0 bases, with 12 bases lying between them. CDR1 is SNHLY and CDR2 is FYNNEI in the germline V gene.

This clone was counted between two and nine times. The rearrangement uses TRBV7-8 and TRBJ2-3; D is unresolved. This CDR3 has 14 residues. CDR1 is SGHVS and CDR2 is FQNEAQ in the germline V gene. Trimming took 3 bases from V and 0 from J, leaving 7 bases between them. Here the CDR3 reads CASSFSTSTDTQYF. DNA of the CDR3: TGTGCCAGCAGCTTTTCTACTAGCACAGATACGCAGTATTTT.

The CDR3 is CASSWWTDGSGGYTF. The DNA for the CDR3 is TGTGCCAGCAGCTGGTGGACAGATGGGTCTGGTGGCTACACCTTC. The rearrangement joins TRBV5-6 to TRBJ1-2, with TRBD1 as a possible D gene (6 bases). V lost 3 bases and J lost 7, with 19 bases in between. CDR1 is SGHDT, CDR2 YYEEEE, per germline. The CDR3 is made up of 15 amino acids.

The J gene is TRBJ2-7, the V gene TRBV7-9; 12 bases agree with TRBD1. CDR3 length equals 16 residues. The ends lost 3 bases at V and 0 bases at J; junction bases unmatched: 3. From germline, CDR1 is SEHNR and CDR2 FQNEAQ (reference sequence). CDR3 sequence reads: CASSFGTGGASYEQYF. In nucleotides, the CDR3 is TGTGCCAGCAGCTTCGGGACAGGGGGCGCCTCCTACGAGCAGTACTTC.

The chain joins TRBV11-3 to TRBJ2-4; D remains ambiguous. Germline assignment: CDR1 SGHNT and CDR2 YENEEA. V shed 4 bases and J shed 1 base, with 5 bases lying between them. The CDR3 loop spans 13 amino acids. The CDR3, as DNA: TGTGCCAGCAGCTACTATGCCAAAAACATTCAGTACTTC. Its translation is CASSYYAKNIQYF. The full variable domain, rest sourced from reference TRBV11-3 and TRBJ2-4, is EAGVVQSPRYKIIEKKQPVAFWCNPISGHNTLYWYLQNLGQGPELLIRYENEEAVDDSQLPKDRFSAERLKGVDSTLKIQPAELGDSAVYLCASSYYAKNIQYFGAGTRLSVL.

The V call is TRBV6-5, the J call TRBJ2-2; TRBD2 agrees at 10 bases. The CDR3 length is 15 residues. V dropped 4 bases and J dropped 5; count of bases not matched to a gene: 4. Germline loops: CDR1 MNHEY, CDR2 SVGAGI. CDR3 loop: CASSSPGLATGELFF. The CDR3 DNA reads as TGTGCCAGCAGTTCCCCGGGACTAGCGACCGGGGAGCTGTTTTTT.

This clone was found a few times. The J gene is TRBJ2-1, the V gene TRBV10-2; TRBD2 matches at 8 bases. The germline V gene has CDR1 WSHSY and CDR2 SAAADI. V was clipped by 6 bases and J by 10 bases; unmatched bases: 14. CDR3 length: 15 amino acids. The CDR3, as DNA: TGCGCCAGCAGCCTACCTAGCGGGTTTAGGGGGGAGCAGTTCTTC. Protein sequence: CASSLPSGFRGEQFF.